The 5 T cell receptor beta chains in this list originate from one sample, sequenced in a study of blood T cell repertoires in COVID-19. The data were produced by immunoSEQ multiplex PCR, yet TCRdb's version contains in-frame clones alone and is incomplete. The sample yields 150,000 to 200,000 clones, around 82% seen once. Sequencing input: PBMCs or T cells enriched from blood (not recorded which). Source of these receptors: a woman aged 45-59 years with acute COVID-19.

Comment on this clone: The junction departs from germline at one end; a sequencing error may be responsible. This sequence joins TRBV7-7 and TRBJ2-3, with D possibly being TRBD2 (6 bases). Per germline, CDR1 SSHAT and CDR2 FNYEAQ (reference sequence). The CDR3 is 14 amino acids. The CDR3, as DNA: TGTGCTAGCAGCTTGGGGCGGGACACAGATACGCAGTATTTT. This codes for CASSLGRDTDTQYF.

The rearrangement joins TRBV7-2 to TRBJ1-4, with D possibly matching TRBD1 (5 bases). This CDR3 has 16 residues. Germline V gene sequence: CDR1 SGHTA, CDR2 FQGNSA. The V end lost 2 bases, the J end lost 4 bases, and 14 bases lay between the germline ends. CDR3 coding DNA: TGTGCCAGCAGCTTACTCGGGGGGAGACTTAATGAAAAACTGTTTTTT. Protein: CASSLLGGRLNEKLFF. The full variable domain, with the rest looked up from reference TRBV7-2 and TRBJ1-4, is GAGVSQSPSNKVTEKGKDVELRCDPISGHTALYWYRQSLGQGLEFLIYFQGNSAPDKSGLPSDRFSAERTGGSVSTLTIQRTQQEDSAVYLCASSLLGGRLNEKLFFGSGTQLSVL.

The chain recombines TRBV27 with TRBJ1-2; weak D call: TRBD1 (5 bases). V gave up 6 bases and J gave up 4 bases, with 15 bases separating them. The germline V gene has CDR1 MNHEY and CDR2 SMNVEV (reference sequence). The CDR3 runs 14 residues. CDR3 sequence (DNA): TGTGCCAGCAGGGGCGGGAGTCAGGGCTATGGCTACACCTTC. As protein: CASRGGSQGYGYTF.

This chain uses TRBV11-3 with TRBJ2-5; 10 nucleotides match TRBD2. Looked up from germline, CDR1 is SGHNT and CDR2 is YENEEA. The CDR3 length is 15 residues. V lost 1 base to trimming and J lost 4 bases; unmatched junction nucleotides: 3. CDR3 DNA sequence: TGTGCCAGCAGCTTAGGACTAGCGGGCGGAGAGACCCAGTACTTC. It specifies CASSLGLAGGETQYF.

This clone was picked up one time. The rearrangement joins TRBV2 to TRBJ2-2, with D maybe TRBD2 (5 bases). The V gene lost 2 bases and the J gene lost 6 bases, with 10 bases spanning the gap. The CDR3 consists of 14 residues. Germline lookup yields CDR1 SNHLY and CDR2 FYNNEI. The CDR3 nucleotides read TGTGCCAGCAGTGAAAGTATCGGGGCCGGGGAGCTGTTTTTT. Translated, it gives CASSESIGAGELFF.